The 28 T cell receptor beta chains presented below share a single source sample, sequenced in a study of shared clonotypes between healthy human individuals (dated by TCRdb to about 2020). The library was produced with the immunoSEQ multiplex PCR assay. TCRdb's version of the immuneACCESS table is confined to in-frame rearrangements and falls short of the full clone set. An unresolved V gene accounts for under half of the shortfall where checked; the remainder is of unknown origin. Present in this sample are around 690,000 clones, around 91% of which were seen just once. More than 30% of the sample is held by the ten biggest clonotypes. The sequenced sample was memory CD8+ T cells from PBMCs. The cell subset or site label corresponds to: CD45RO+ cells pooled with CCR7-negative TemRA cells. These receptors came from a man aged 18 to 30 in good health. Some clones in this sample may be carry-over from other donors' samples.

The V gene is TRBV15, the J gene TRBJ1-2; no clear D gene. Trimming shortened V by 1 base and J by 5 bases, and 14 bases separated the two germline ends. This CDR3 region has 15 residues. Germline V gives CDR1 LNHNV, CDR2 YYDKDF (reference sequence). The CDR3 region has the DNA TGTGCCACCAGCAGAGTCGTCCAGAATCGGTATGGCTACACCTTC. Residues: CATSRVVQNRYGYTF.

The chain joins TRBV7-9 to TRBJ2-3, with D hard to call. V was pared by 1 base and J by 4 bases, with 6 bases between. In germline, CDR1 is SEHNR, CDR2 FQNEAQ (reference sequence). This CDR3 contains 13 residues. The CDR3 loop is CASSLVIADTQYF. The CDR3 DNA sequence: TGTGCCAGCAGCTTAGTTATAGCAGATACGCAGTATTTT.

V usage is TRBV4-1 and J usage is TRBJ2-3; the match to TRBD2 covers 7 bases. The trim removed 4 bases at V and 0 bases at J, leaving 4 bases unmatched. CDR1 and CDR2 from the germline V gene are MGHRA and YSYEKL. The CDR3 runs 15 residues. CDR3 in amino acids: CASSPPGLSTDTQYF. The CDR3 DNA reads as TGCGCCAGCAGCCCCCCGGGACTAAGCACAGATACGCAGTATTTT.

As DNA, the CDR3 is TGTGCCAGCAGTTACTCGATATCCCCAGGTTACGAGCAGTACTTC. As protein: CASSYSISPGYEQYF. This chain joins TRBV6-5 and TRBJ2-7; D is uncertain. CDR1 and CDR2 (germline): MNHEY, SVGAGI. There are 15 residues in the CDR3. V lost 0 bases and J lost 4, with 13 bases in between.

The chain uses TRBV7-2 and TRBJ2-7; 13 bases map to TRBD2. The CDR3 consists of 15 residues. Germline-derived CDR1 and CDR2 are SGHTA and FQGNSA. V lost 6 bases, J lost 4 bases, and 6 bases stayed unmatched. Here the CDR3 reads CASSSLLAGGYEQYF. CDR3 nucleotides: TGTGCCAGCAGTTCTCTACTAGCGGGAGGGTACGAGCAGTACTTC.

The V and J genes are TRBV19 and TRBJ1-1; possibly TRBD1 for D (5 bases). The CDR3 extends over 18 amino acids. In germline, CDR1 is LNHDA, CDR2 SQIVND (reference sequence). Trimming stripped 1 base from V and 10 bases from J, with 28 bases between. CDR3 sequence reads: CASSIGTRTVGGETGAFF. The CDR3 DNA follows: TGTGCCAGTAGTATAGGAACCCGAACGGTGGGCGGAGAAACAGGAGCTTTCTTT.

V gene TRBV13 combines with J gene TRBJ2-2; D may be TRBD1 (5 bases). Germline assignment: CDR1 PRHDT and CDR2 FYEKMQ (reference sequence). Trimming cost V 5 bases and J 4 bases, with 14 bases left between them. CDR3 length: 15 residues. CDR3 sequence: CASSRSRQITGELFF. CDR3 coding DNA: TGTGCCAGCAGCCGAAGCCGACAGATCACCGGGGAGCTGTTTTTT.

The gene calls are TRBV7-3 and TRBJ2-3; maybe TRBD2 (5 bases). This CDR3 is built from 15 residues. V lost 5 bases, J lost 6 bases, and 18 bases lay in between. Germline lookup yields CDR1 SGHTA and CDR2 FQGTGA. CDR3 in DNA: TGTGCCAGCAGCCCACACTACCGCGGCGGGGATACGCAGTATTTT. Its protein product is CASSPHYRGGDTQYF.

This chain joins TRBV29-1 and TRBJ1-2; 7 nucleotides match TRBD1. J lost 4 bases, V lost 1 base, and 6 bases had no gene match. From germline, CDR1 is SQVTM and CDR2 ANQGSEA. The CDR3 is 14 residues long. The chain's CDR3 is CSVEVDRAVYGYTF. CDR3 bases: TGCAGCGTTGAAGTTGACAGGGCAGTCTATGGCTACACCTTC.

This chain uses TRBV11-2 with TRBJ2-5; D might be TRBD2 (6 bases). V was cut by 2 bases and J by 7 bases, with 29 bases left in between. The CDR3 consists of 19 residues. Germline assignment: CDR1 SGHAT and CDR2 FQNNGV. The CDR3 region is CASSLYAQEMAGHGGTQYF. In DNA, the CDR3 is TGTGCCAGCAGCTTATACGCCCAGGAGATGGCGGGGCATGGGGGGACCCAGTACTTC.

This clone was detected only once. The chain carries TRBV6-6 and TRBJ2-2, with 7 bases that match TRBD2. Germline V CDR1 and CDR2: MNHNY, SVGAGI (reference sequence). The CDR3 covers 16 residues. V shed 0 bases, J shed 6 bases, and the junction held 7 bases outside the gene matches. CDR3 sequence: CASSYSAGAAPGELFF. The CDR3 DNA reads as TGTGCCAGCAGTTACTCGGCGGGAGCGGCACCCGGGGAGCTGTTTTTT.

This clone was seen a handful of times. The chain has TRBV21-1 and TRBJ1-2; the table calls TRBD1, which could not be checked here. TRBV21-1 is a pseudogene segment. The CDR3 has 14 residues. In DNA form, the CDR3 reads TGTGCCAGCATCCGGACACCTACTAACTATGGCTACACCTTC. Its translation is CASIRTPTNYGYTF.

The chain couples TRBV7-9 to TRBJ1-1; TRBD1 aligns across 10 bases. This CDR3 is built from 14 residues. J lost 4 bases, V lost 6 bases, and 5 bases had no gene match. Germline CDR1 reads SEHNR; CDR2 reads FQNEAQ (reference sequence). The CDR3 DNA reads TGTGCCAGCAGGCCGACAGGGGGCCTCACTGAAGCTTTCTTT. Translating it yields CASRPTGGLTEAFF.

The rearrangement uses TRBV5-1 and TRBJ2-4; the match to TRBD1 covers 8 bases. J was trimmed by 7 bases and V by 7 bases; bases with no gene match: 19. CDR1 and CDR2 from the germline V gene are SGHRS and YFSETQ. CDR3 length: 17 amino acids. CDR3 loop: CASATREQGVLGNIQYF. CDR3 nucleotides: TGCGCCAGCGCGACCCGTGAACAGGGGGTACTGGGGAACATTCAGTACTTC.

This clone has only one observation. The same CDR3 also results from other DNA sequences found in this sample. The gene calls are TRBV4-2 and TRBJ2-7; D remains unclear. This CDR3 region has 12 residues. The V end was cut by 0 bases, the J end by 0 bases, with 0 bases between. Germline CDR1 and CDR2: LGHNA and YNFKEQ. This CDR3 reads CASSQDSYEQYF. DNA of the CDR3: TGTGCCAGCAGCCAAGACTCCTACGAGCAGTACTTC.

The chain joins TRBV9 to TRBJ2-7, with D tentatively TRBD2 (5 bases). CDR3 length equals 17 residues. Germline assignment: CDR1 SGDLS and CDR2 YYNGEE. V shed 4 bases and J shed 2 bases, with 22 bases lying between them. CDR3 sequence reads: CASSLRGTYSFAYEQYF. CDR3 DNA: TGTGCCAGCAGCCTTCGGGGAACCTATTCCTTTGCCTACGAGCAGTACTTC.

This clone was picked up a small number of times. The V gene is TRBV2, the J gene TRBJ1-1; unclear D gene. V was clipped by 4 bases and J by 6 bases, with 9 bases between them. The CDR3 runs 12 residues. CDR1 is SNHLY and CDR2 is FYNNEI in the germline V gene. Here the CDR3 DNA reads TGTGCCAGCAGTGGTGTTAGGCCTGAAGCTTTCTTT. Translated, it gives CASSGVRPEAFF. The full variable domain, its missing parts supplied by reference TRBV2 and TRBJ1-1, is EPEVTQTPSHQVTQMGQEVILRCVPISNHLYFYWYRQILGQKVEFLVSFYNNEISEKSEIFDDQFSVERPDGSNFTLKIRSTKLEDSAMYFCASSGVRPEAFFGQGTRLTVV.

The rearrangement joins TRBV27 to TRBJ1-1, with a tentative D call TRBD1 (5 bases). The CDR3 spans 14 residues. The ends were cut back, 4 bases at V and 0 bases at J, with 9 bases in the middle. The V gene's germline CDR1 is MNHEY and CDR2 SMNVEV (reference sequence). The DNA of the CDR3 is TGTGCCAGCAGTTGGGGCGGACTGAACACTGAAGCTTTCTTT. It translates to CASSWGGLNTEAFF.

The chain recombines TRBV6-5 with TRBJ2-3; 10 bases align to TRBD2. Germline loops: CDR1 MNHEY, CDR2 SVGAGI. The CDR3 is 15 amino acids. V was clipped by 2 bases and J by 3 bases; unmatched bases: 2. The CDR3: CASSYKTSGTDTQYF. In DNA form, the CDR3 reads TGTGCCAGCAGTTACAAGACTAGCGGGACAGATACGCAGTATTTT.

The CDR3 DNA reads TGCGCCAGCCAGGACCTAATAGGGACTGAAGCTTTCTTT. Its protein product is CASQDLIGTEAFF. The J gene is TRBJ1-1, the V gene TRBV10-2; D unresolved. Germline CDR1 is WSHSY and CDR2 is SAAADI. This CDR3 region has 13 residues. The V end lost 8 bases, the J end lost 5 bases, and 15 bases lay between the germline ends.

The CDR3 bases are TGTGCCAGCAGTACAGTAGGGGGCAAGGCCGGGGAGCTGTTTTTT. Translating it yields CASSTVGGKAGELFF. The chain uses TRBV7-3 and TRBJ2-2; TRBD1 aligns across 7 bases. J lost 6 bases, V lost 6 bases, and 10 bases had no gene match. CDR1 SGHTA and CDR2 FQGTGA come from the germline V gene. The CDR3 loop spans 15 amino acids.

The chain employs TRBV25-1 and TRBJ2-7; D is possibly TRBD1 or TRBD2 (5 bases each). The CDR3 is 11 residues long. The ends were cut back, 8 bases at V and 6 bases at J, with 11 bases in the middle. The germline V gene has CDR1 MGHDK and CDR2 SYGVNS. The CDR3 loop is CASRDAGEQYF. CDR3 DNA sequence: TGTGCCAGCCGGGACGCCGGCGAGCAGTACTTC.

This chain uses TRBV9 with TRBJ1-5; possible D gene TRBD1, 5 bases. This CDR3 comprises 10 residues. Trimming took 8 bases from V and 9 from J, leaving 9 bases between them. The germline V gene has CDR1 SGDLS and CDR2 YYNGEE. CDR3 in DNA: TGTGCCAGGGGACGGCGGCCCCAGCATTTT. Residues: CARGRRPQHF.

The chain recombines TRBV27 with TRBJ1-2; 8 positions match TRBD1. After removal of 6 bases from V and 5 bases from J, the junction contained 11 bases not matched to a gene. The germline CDR1 and CDR2 sequences are MNHEY and SMNVEV (reference sequence). The CDR3 loop spans 15 amino acids. CDR3 amino acids: CASRFQGAAFYGYTF. Here the CDR3 DNA reads TGTGCCAGCAGATTTCAGGGGGCCGCCTTTTATGGCTACACCTTC.

This chain connects TRBV19 to TRBJ1-1; the D gene is possibly TRBD1 (6 bases). CDR3 length: 14 amino acids. Trimming shortened V by 4 bases and J by 6 bases, and 15 bases separated the two germline ends. Germline V gene data show CDR1 as LNHDA and CDR2 as SQIVND (reference sequence). DNA for the CDR3: TGTGCCAGTAGTACTACAGGGATAGCCCCTGAAGCTTTCTTT. Translation: CASSTTGIAPEAFF.

The rearrangement links TRBV4-1 to TRBJ2-1, with D unresolved. There are 13 residues in the CDR3. Germline V gene data show CDR1 as MGHRA and CDR2 as YSYEKL. V lost 2 bases and J lost 7, with 9 bases in between. CDR3 region: CASSQLVSNEQFF. In nucleotides, the CDR3 is TGCGCCAGCAGCCAACTAGTGTCTAATGAGCAGTTCTTC.

The CDR3 region is CATQIPGQGYEQYF. DNA for the CDR3: TGTGCCACTCAAATCCCGGGACAGGGCTACGAGCAGTACTTC. The chain employs TRBV6-1 and TRBJ2-7; TRBD1 matches at 9 bases. Per the germline V gene, CDR1 is MNHNS and CDR2 is SASEGT. Trimming at V came to 10 bases and at J to 3 bases, leaving 10 bases not matched to a gene. This CDR3 comprises 14 residues.

The chain combines TRBV14 with TRBJ1-4; maybe TRBD1 (6 bases). This CDR3 has 15 amino acids. The germline V gene encodes CDR1 SGHDN and CDR2 FVKESK. Deletions cut 4 bases from V and 5 bases from J, with 14 bases between. The CDR3 DNA is TGTGCCAGCAGCCTCGGGAGAGGGGGGAATGAAAAACTGTTTTTT. Translated, it gives CASSLGRGGNEKLFF.